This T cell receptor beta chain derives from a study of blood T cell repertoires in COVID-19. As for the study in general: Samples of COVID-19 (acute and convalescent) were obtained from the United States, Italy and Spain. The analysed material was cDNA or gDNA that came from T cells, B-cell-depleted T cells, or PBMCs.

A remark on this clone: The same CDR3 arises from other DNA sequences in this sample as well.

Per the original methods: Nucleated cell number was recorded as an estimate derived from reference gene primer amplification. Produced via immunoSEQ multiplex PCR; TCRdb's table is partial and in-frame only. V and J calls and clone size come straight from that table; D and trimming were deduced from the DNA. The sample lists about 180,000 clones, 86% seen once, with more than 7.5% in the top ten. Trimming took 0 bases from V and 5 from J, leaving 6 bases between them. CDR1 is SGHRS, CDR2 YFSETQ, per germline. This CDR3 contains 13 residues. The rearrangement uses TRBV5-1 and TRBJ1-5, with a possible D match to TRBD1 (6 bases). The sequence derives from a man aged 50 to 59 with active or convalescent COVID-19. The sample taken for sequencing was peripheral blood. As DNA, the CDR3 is TGCGCCAGCAGCTTGGACAGGGATCAGCCCCAGCATTTT. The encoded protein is CASSLDRDQPQHF.